Sequencing of this T cell receptor beta chain was carried out in a study of blood T cell repertoires in COVID-19 (TCRdb year 2020). With respect to the entire study: Collaborator samples came from the United States, Italy and Spain and covered acute and convalescent phases of COVID-19. Subjects who had been exposed to COVID-19, were actively infected with it, or had recovered from it provided the deeply sampled blood TCRbeta repertoires that made up the dataset. Nearly every sample came with metadata listing a de-identified subject ID, COVID-19 status, age in years and sex. A freely available public database, intended as a resource for researchers studying the immune response to SARS-CoV-2, is where the repertoires were released. Samples came from the ongoing ImmuneRACE study (first 160 participants) plus 1,254 subjects from 6 global collaborators. The material from the prospective study consisted of cDNA or gDNA derived from T cells, B-cell-depleted T cells, or PBMCs. Where HLA class I and class II types were available, the types were taken from metadata supplied by the sample provider, not from assay-based typing. The paper as a whole reports these results and caveats: Clinical and demographic metadata were provided uncurated, with the amount varying by source and participant.

TCRbeta CDR3 regions were amplified from genomic DNA using the immunoSEQ Assay, a bias-controlled multiplex PCR. The original methods were these. Within the assay, amplification of reference gene primers was used to estimate how many nucleated cells each sample contained. Sequence reads were collapsed and filtered to measure the absolute abundance of every unique TCRbeta CDR3 rearrangement. For each sample, productive Simpson clonality was calculated by taking the square root of Simpson's diversity index across productive rearrangements. Drawn from immuneACCESS, this table holds only the in-frame rearrangements with V and J called that TCRdb kept. Clones are partly lost; checked studies trace under half to an unresolved V gene and leave the rest unexplained. V and J calls and clone size are given by that table; D and trimming were obtained from the DNA. This sample gives 69,000 or so clones in total; roughly 80% of them show up just once. Roughly 4.8% of the sample is taken by the ten largest.

The collaborating institutions used their own protocols to collect whole blood in K2EDTA tubes. For TCRbeta analysis, collaborators shipped samples as frozen whole blood, isolated PBMCs, or DNA extracted from either of those sample types. A word on this clone: It has no known antigen specificity. Base qualities are not at hand, and no much larger clone is one base apart.

From the germline V gene, CDR1 is MDHEN and CDR2 is SYDVKM. Deletion took 6 bases off V and 4 bases off J, with a span of 16 bases between the germline ends. Measured from the cysteine to the phenylalanine, the CDR3 is 15 residues long. CDR3 DNA is the only sequence kept; it has 45 bases, read in frame from the first base. This receptor chain uses TRBV28 and TRBJ1-5, and perhaps TRBD1 as D gene, on 6 matching bases. Sequenced: peripheral blood. The TCR sequence derives from an elderly woman with active or convalescent COVID-19. The nucleotide sequence reads TGTGCCAGCAGCTCTGACAGGTTATTAAATCAGCCCCAGCATTTT. The resulting protein is CASSSDRLLNQPQHF.